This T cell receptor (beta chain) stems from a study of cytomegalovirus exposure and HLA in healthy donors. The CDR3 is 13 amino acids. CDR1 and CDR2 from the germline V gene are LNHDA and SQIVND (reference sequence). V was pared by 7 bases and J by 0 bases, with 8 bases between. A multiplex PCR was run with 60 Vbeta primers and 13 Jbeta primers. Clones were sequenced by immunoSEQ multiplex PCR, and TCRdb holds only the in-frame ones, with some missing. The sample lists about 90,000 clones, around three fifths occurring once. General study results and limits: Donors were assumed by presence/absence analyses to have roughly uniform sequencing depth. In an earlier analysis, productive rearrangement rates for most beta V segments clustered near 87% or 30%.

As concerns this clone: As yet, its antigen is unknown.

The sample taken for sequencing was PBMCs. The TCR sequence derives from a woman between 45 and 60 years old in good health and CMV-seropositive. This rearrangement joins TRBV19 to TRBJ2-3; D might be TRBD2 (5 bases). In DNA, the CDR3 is TGTGCCAGTAACCTAGCCAGCACAGATACGCAGTATTTT. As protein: CASNLASTDTQYF.